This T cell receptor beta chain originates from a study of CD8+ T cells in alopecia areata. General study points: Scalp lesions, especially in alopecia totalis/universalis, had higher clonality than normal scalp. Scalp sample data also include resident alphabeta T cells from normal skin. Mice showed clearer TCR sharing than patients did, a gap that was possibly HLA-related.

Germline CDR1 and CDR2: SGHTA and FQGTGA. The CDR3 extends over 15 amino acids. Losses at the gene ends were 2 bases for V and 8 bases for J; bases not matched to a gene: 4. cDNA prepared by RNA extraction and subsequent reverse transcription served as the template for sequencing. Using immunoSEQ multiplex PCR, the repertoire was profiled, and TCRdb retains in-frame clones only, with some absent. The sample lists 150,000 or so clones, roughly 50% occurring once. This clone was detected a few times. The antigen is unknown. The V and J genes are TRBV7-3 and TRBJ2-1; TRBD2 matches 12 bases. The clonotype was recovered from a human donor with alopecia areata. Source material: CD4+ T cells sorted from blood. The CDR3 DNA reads TGTGCCAGCAGCTTAGGACTAGCGGGACCGGATGAGCAGTTCTTC. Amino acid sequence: CASSLGLAGPDEQFF.